This T cell receptor (beta chain) originates from a study of blood T cell repertoires in COVID-19. Study details: COVID-19 samples collected from the United States, Italy and Spain covered acute and convalescent phases. Sources were T cells, B-cell-depleted T cells, or PBMCs; the material itself was cDNA or gDNA.

With 4 bases clipped from V and 8 bases from J, the junction kept 17 bases outside the gene matches. This CDR3 region has 17 residues. Germline V gene lookup returns CDR1 SGDLS and CDR2 YYNGEE. In the study's own analysis: Counts of nucleated cells, estimated from reference gene primer amplification, were obtained. Sequencing was performed with immunoSEQ multiplex PCR; in TCRdb, only in-frame clones are kept and a portion is missing. The DNA was the basis for D and trimming; V, J and clone size are from that table. The table records around 250,000 clones, about four fifths of them present only once. Source material: peripheral blood. This TCR derives from a man aged 25 to 40 who had recovered from COVID-19. This rearrangement joins TRBV9 to TRBJ2-1; 8 bases map to TRBD1. The CDR3 here is CASSPGPGQAPRDEQFF. CDR3 bases: TGTGCCAGCAGCCCAGGACCGGGACAGGCCCCTAGGGATGAGCAGTTCTTC.